This is a list of T cell receptor beta chains from one sample in a study of PD-L1 blockade in urothelial cancer. Assay: immunoSEQ multiplex PCR; the TCRdb copy retains only in-frame clones and omits some. The table records fewer than 25,000 clones, approximately 88% of them present only once. Sequencing used PBMCs, obtained around atezolizumab (anti-PD-L1) treatment. The receptors shown here come from a man in his fifties with urothelial cancer. CDR3s include the opening cysteine and the closing phenylalanine or tryptophan. Each record gives: V gene, D gene, clone size, J gene, CDR3 DNA, CDR3 protein. A D gene is named only where the DNA matches it firmly. Where a row states a size, it is once, few, many or the class of an expanded clone; other rows omit it.

TRBV6-6	-	-	TRBJ2-3	TGTGCCAGCAGTCAGGCTGCGGGACAGAGCACAGATACGCAGTATTTT	CASSQAAGQSTDTQYF
TRBV6-4	-	-	TRBJ2-2	TGTGCCAGCAGTGCCACTAGCACCGGGGAGCTGTTTTTT	CASSATSTGELFF
TRBV11-2	-	-	TRBJ2-2	TGTGCCAGCAGCCTAACAACCGTAGGGGGAGTGAACACCGGGGAGCTGTTTTTT	CASSLTTVGGVNTGELFF
TRBV10-1	-	-	TRBJ1-1	TGCGCCAGCAGTGCCTATCCTGGGACATTGGGCACTGAAGCTTTCTTT	CASSAYPGTLGTEAFF
TRBV7-8	TRBD2	-	TRBJ2-7	TGTGCCAGCAGCCAGGGACTAGCGCTTGCCTACGAGCAGTACTTC	CASSQGLALAYEQYF
TRBV19	-	once	TRBJ1-1	TGTGCCAGTAGTATAGGACAGATGAACACTGAAGCTTTCTTT	CASSIGQMNTEAFF
TRBV5-6	-	-	TRBJ1-2	TGTGCCAGCAGCAAGATGAGGGGCTACACCTTC	CASSKMRGYTF
TRBV14	-	-	TRBJ2-7	TGTGCCAGCAGCCAAATGGGGGGCTACGAGCAGTACTTC	CASSQMGGYEQYF
TRBV2	TRBD2	-	TRBJ2-3	TGTGCCATCGCGGGGGAAGATACGCAGTATTTT	CAIAGEDTQYF
TRBV11-2	-	-	TRBJ2-6	TGTGCCAGCACCTTCTTCGGTACAGCAGTCTCTGGGGCCAACGTCCTGACTTTC	CASTFFGTAVSGANVLTF
TRBV5-6	-	-	TRBJ2-2	TGTGCCAGCAGCTTGGCTAGCCCGGAGCTGTTTTTT	CASSLASPELFF
TRBV19	TRBD1	-	TRBJ2-3	TGTGCCAGTAGTGACCGGGACAGGGGTCCAACGGGCCGGGCGGATACGCAGTATTTT	CASSDRDRGPTGRADTQYF
TRBV30	-	-	TRBJ2-3	TGTGCCTGGAGGCAGGGGCCAGATACGCAGTATTTT	CAWRQGPDTQYF
TRBV2	TRBD2	-	TRBJ2-5	TGTGCCAGCAGTGGAAGGGTACTAGCGGGGGGGCCGGAGACCCAGTACTTC	CASSGRVLAGGPETQYF
TRBV12-5	TRBD1	-	TRBJ1-3	TGTGCTAGTGGTTTGGTCGTCTCCGGGACAGGGTATGGAAACACCATATATTTT	CASGLVVSGTGYGNTIYF
TRBV30	TRBD2	-	TRBJ2-2	TGTGCCTGGACTGGACTAGCGGGGAGAGGGACCGGGGAGCTGTTTTTT	CAWTGLAGRGTGELFF
TRBV15	TRBD1	-	TRBJ2-3	TGTGCCACCAGCGCCCAGGGGGGCACAGATACGCAGTATTTT	CATSAQGGTDTQYF
TRBV7-2	-	-	TRBJ2-5	TGTGCCAGCAGCTTAGATATTGGGAGGCGTCAAGAGACCCAGTACTTC	CASSLDIGRRQETQYF
TRBV9	-	-	TRBJ1-3	TGTGCCAGCAGCTCAACAGGGTCGGATGGAAACACCATATATTTT	CASSSTGSDGNTIYF
TRBV4-3	-	-	TRBJ2-7	TGCGCCAGCAGCCAAGGGCGCGGGGACGAGCAGTACTTC	CASSQGRGDEQYF
TRBV7-8	-	-	TRBJ1-2	TGTGCCAGCAGCATTCGCCGGGATTCGGGCTATGGCTACACCTTC	CASSIRRDSGYGYTF
TRBV19	-	-	TRBJ2-7	TGTGCCAGTAGTATCGCCAGGGGCGAGCAGTACTTC	CASSIARGEQYF
TRBV9	TRBD2	-	TRBJ2-2	TGTGCCAGCAGCGTAGTGGTAGCGGGAGTTACCGGGGAGCTGTTTTTT	CASSVVVAGVTGELFF
TRBV6-6	-	-	TRBJ2-5	TGTGCCAGCAGTCTACGGACAGAGTTCCAAGAGACCCAGTACTTC	CASSLRTEFQETQYF
TRBV27	-	-	TRBJ2-1	TGTGCCAGCAGTTTTTCAAGTAGCGGACAACGCAATGAGCAGTTCTTC	CASSFSSSGQRNEQFF
TRBV7-3	-	-	TRBJ2-2	TGTGCCAGCAGCAAGCAATTAGGAGGGTTGGGAACCGGGGAGCTGTTTTTT	CASSKQLGGLGTGELFF
TRBV28	TRBD2	-	TRBJ2-1	TGTGCCAGCAGTTTAGGGAGGGCCCCGGACAATGAGCAGTTCTTC	CASSLGRAPDNEQFF
TRBV6-1	-	-	TRBJ1-2	TGTGCCGTTCATCAGGAGGCGATCTATGGCTACACCTTC	CAVHQEAIYGYTF
TRBV19	-	few	TRBJ2-3	TGTGCCAGTAGTATAGCCAGGGCTAGCACAGATACGCAGTATTTT	CASSIARASTDTQYF
TRBV1	-	few	TRBJ2-1	TGCACCAGCAGCCACGCCGGGACAGGGGATTACAATGAGCAGTTCTTC	CTSSHAGTGDYNEQFF
TRBV19	TRBD2	-	TRBJ2-3	TGTGCCACGAGCGGGAGTAGCACAGATACGCAGTATTTT	CATSGSSTDTQYF
TRBV30	TRBD1	-	TRBJ2-7	TGTGCCTGTTTAGGGACAGGGACCTACGAGCAGTACTTC	CACLGTGTYEQYF
TRBV5-4	-	once	TRBJ2-3	TGTGCCAGCAGCTTGGCCGGTGATACGCAGTATTTT	CASSLAGDTQYF
TRBV30	-	-	TRBJ2-2	TGTGCCTGGAGGGGAGGTCATGACGGCACCGGGGAGCTGTTTTTT	CAWRGGHDGTGELFF
TRBV5-4	TRBD2	once	TRBJ2-2	TGTGCCAGCAGCCTAGGACTAGCGGCTAACACCGGGGAGCTGTTTTTT	CASSLGLAANTGELFF
TRBV29-1	-	-	TRBJ2-1	TGCAGCGTTGAAGTACTAGCCCTAAGGGATGAGCAGTTCTTC	CSVEVLALRDEQFF
TRBV5-1	TRBD2	-	TRBJ2-5	TGCGCCAGCAGCTTGGGAGCTGGGACTAGGTCAGAGACCCAGTACTTC	CASSLGAGTRSETQYF
TRBV7-7	-	-	TRBJ1-4	TGTGCCAGCAGCTTAGGCGCAGGGAGGGGAGAAAAACTGTTTTTT	CASSLGAGRGEKLFF
TRBV11-2	-	-	TRBJ1-1	TGTGCCAGCAGCCTAGAGGACAGCCGGGCTTTCTTT	CASSLEDSRAFF
TRBV5-4	-	-	TRBJ2-3	TGTGCCAGCAGCCACGGAGTTTCGTTGGGGGCTAGCACAGATACGCAGTATTTT	CASSHGVSLGASTDTQYF
TRBV7-2	TRBD1	-	TRBJ2-5	TGTGCCAGCAGCGTATGGACAGGGTACCAAGAGACCCAGTACTTC	CASSVWTGYQETQYF
TRBV12-5	-	-	TRBJ2-3	TGTGCTAGTGGAACGGGGACGGGGAGGACAGATACGCAGTATTTT	CASGTGTGRTDTQYF
TRBV10-1	TRBD1	-	TRBJ1-2	TGCGCCAGCAGTGAAGGGACAGGGTATGGCTACACCTTC	CASSEGTGYGYTF
TRBV6-6	TRBD1	-	TRBJ2-7	TGTGCCAGCAGTTATACGACAGGGCTGGTGGGCTACGAGCAGTACTTC	CASSYTTGLVGYEQYF
TRBV27	TRBD1	once	TRBJ2-3	TGTGCCAGCAGCCGCAGAACAGGGGGCAAGGCAGATACGCAGTATTTT	CASSRRTGGKADTQYF
TRBV19	TRBD2	-	TRBJ2-2	TGTGCCAGTAGTCAGGTAGCGGGAACCGGGGAGCTGTTTTTT	CASSQVAGTGELFF
TRBV13	TRBD1	few	TRBJ1-2	TGTGCCAGCAGCTTGCGACAGGGGCGAAATTCCGGGGGTGGCTACACCTTC	CASSLRQGRNSGGGYTF
TRBV4-3	-	-	TRBJ2-1	TGCGCCAGCAGCCTCCTAGCTCGCGATTCTAATGAGCAGTTCTTC	CASSLLARDSNEQFF
TRBV30	-	-	TRBJ2-6	TGTGCCTGGAGTCGTCTCTTGGGGGCCAACGTCCTGACTTTC	CAWSRLLGANVLTF
TRBV18	-	-	TRBJ1-3	TGTGCCAGCTCACCACGAACAGACCGAAACACCATATATTTT	CASSPRTDRNTIYF
TRBV19	-	once	TRBJ2-5	TGTGCCAGTAGTACCGTATGGGCCGGAGAGACCCAGTACTTC	CASSTVWAGETQYF
TRBV5-4	TRBD2	-	TRBJ2-4	TGTGCCAGCAGCCCAGAGACCGCGGGAGCTACGAAAAACATTCAGTACTTC	CASSPETAGATKNIQYF
TRBV27	TRBD1	once	TRBJ2-7	TGTGCCAGCAGTTTCCGGGGGGACAGGGGTGGCTACGAGCAGTACTTC	CASSFRGDRGGYEQYF
TRBV19	-	-	TRBJ1-1	TGTGCCAGTAGTATGAGGGCCCCCGGATGGGCTTTCTTT	CASSMRAPGWAFF